A single sample gave rise to the 32 T cell receptor beta chains below, sequenced in a study of cytomegalovirus exposure and HLA in healthy donors (dated by TCRdb to 2017 to 2019). The library was prepared using the immunoSEQ multiplex PCR assay. For the multiplex PCR, a mixture combining 60 forward primers for TCR Vbeta segments and 13 reverse primers for TCR Jbeta segments was used. Not all clones reach the TCRdb copy of this immuneACCESS table, which keeps in-frame sequences only. Checked studies attribute under half of the gap to unresolved V genes and leave the rest unexplained. The sample yields about 110,000 clones; around four fifths were counted once. Jointly, the top ten make up about 8.6% of the sample. Sequencing was performed on PBMCs. The source of these receptors is a woman aged 40 to 49 in good health and CMV-seropositive.

The V call is TRBV7-9, the J call TRBJ2-1, with a possible D match to TRBD2 (6 bases). The V end was cut by 7 bases, the J end by 8 bases, with 18 bases between. The germline V gene has CDR1 SEHNR and CDR2 FQNEAQ (reference sequence). The length of the CDR3 is 14 residues. The CDR3 spells CASIREPPWDEQFF. As DNA, the CDR3 is TGTGCCAGCATCCGGGAGCCCCCCTGGGATGAGCAGTTCTTC.

The CDR3 loop is CASSPPLVQGEQFF. The CDR3 nucleotides read TGTGCCAGCAGCCCGCCCCTAGTTCAGGGCGAGCAGTTCTTC. This rearrangement joins TRBV7-2 to TRBJ2-1; perhaps TRBD1 as D (5 bases). Germline V CDR1 and CDR2: SGHTA, FQGNSA. Trimming took off 5 bases at V and 10 bases at J, with 18 bases between the two ends. CDR3 size: 14 residues.

The gene calls are TRBV10-1 and TRBJ1-5, with 8 bases aligning to TRBD1. This CDR3 has 15 amino acids. Germline-derived CDR1 and CDR2 are WNHNN and SYGVQD (reference sequence). With 0 bases clipped from V and 6 bases from J, the junction kept 4 bases outside the gene matches. The CDR3 spells CASSESRTGSQPQHF. The CDR3 coding sequence is TGCGCCAGCAGTGAGTCGAGGACAGGGTCTCAGCCCCAGCATTTT.

This clone showed up just once. V usage is TRBV27 and J usage is TRBJ2-3; TRBD2 aligns across 12 bases. J lost 0 bases, V lost 4 bases, and 2 bases had no gene match. CDR3 length equals 16 residues. Germline V lookup: CDR1 MNHEY, CDR2 SMNVEV (reference sequence). CDR3 residues: CASSSLAGGSTDTQYF. CDR3 coding DNA: TGTGCCAGCAGTTCCCTAGCGGGAGGGAGCACAGATACGCAGTATTTT.

V gene TRBV7-2 combines with J gene TRBJ2-3; TRBD2 agrees at 9 bases. The germline V gene has CDR1 SGHTA and CDR2 FQGNSA. The CDR3 covers 15 residues. J lost 7 bases, V lost 4 bases, and 9 bases had no gene match. This CDR3 is CASSSSGGPGYTQYF. Here the CDR3 DNA reads TGTGCCAGCAGCTCGAGCGGGGGGCCGGGCTATACGCAGTATTTT. Together with reference TRBV7-2 and TRBJ2-3, the CDR3 gives the full variable domain: GAGVSQSPSNKVTEKGKDVELRCDPISGHTALYWYRQSLGQGLEFLIYFQGNSAPDKSGLPSDRFSAERTGGSVSTLTIQRTQQEDSAVYLCASSSSGGPGYTQYFGPGTRLTVL.

The chain links TRBV5-6 to TRBJ1-5; D is unresolved. This CDR3 has 13 amino acids. Trimming left V 4 bases short and J 4 bases short, with 9 bases between. Germline CDR1 is SGHDT and CDR2 is YYEEEE. In DNA form, the CDR3 reads TGTGCCAGCAGCGCGGGCAGGAATCAGCCCCAGCATTTT. The encoded protein is CASSAGRNQPQHF.

The chain couples TRBV5-1 to TRBJ1-2, with D possibly matching TRBD1 (5 bases). The CDR3 contains 14 residues. Germline assignment: CDR1 SGHRS and CDR2 YFSETQ. V lost 4 bases and J lost 7, with 17 bases in between. The CDR3 DNA reads TGCGCCAGCAGCGAGCCTTCTGGGGGGGGTGGCTACACCTTC. Translating gives CASSEPSGGGGYTF.

This clone was observed a handful of times. V gene TRBV2 combines with J gene TRBJ2-5, with 10 bases lining up with TRBD2. Germline V gene sequence: CDR1 SNHLY, CDR2 FYNNEI. V shed 2 bases and J 1 base; nucleotides not matched to a gene: 1. The CDR3 is made up of 15 amino acids. The CDR3 loop reads CASSELAGAQETQYF. CDR3 sequence (DNA): TGTGCCAGCAGTGAACTAGCGGGGGCCCAAGAGACCCAGTACTTC.

The chain carries TRBV4-3 and TRBJ1-3; D remains ambiguous. CDR3 size: 17 residues. V was pared by 0 bases and J by 6 bases, with 18 bases between. The germline V gene encodes CDR1 LGHNA and CDR2 YSLEER. The CDR3 coding sequence is TGCGCCAGCAGCCAAGATTCTGGCGGCGCCTCCAAAAACACCATATATTTT. This translates into CASSQDSGGASKNTIYF.

The chain couples TRBV29-1 to TRBJ2-7, with 8 bases matching TRBD1. Losses at the gene ends were 6 bases for V and 6 bases for J; bases not matched to a gene: 10. The CDR3 has 13 amino acids. CDR1 SQVTM and CDR2 ANQGSEA come from the germline V gene. The CDR3 sequence: CSVEGDRRSEQYF. CDR3 in DNA: TGCAGCGTCGAGGGGGACAGGAGGTCCGAGCAGTACTTC.

This rearrangement joins TRBV20-1 to TRBJ1-2, with unresolved D. Germline assignment: CDR1 DFQATT and CDR2 SNEGSKA (reference sequence). The CDR3 totals 11 residues. Trimming cost V 4 bases and J 8 bases, with 11 bases left between them. The CDR3 sequence is CSATRTPGYTF. The DNA for the CDR3 is TGCAGTGCTACCCGGACTCCCGGCTACACCTTC.

The chain carries TRBV4-1 and TRBJ1-5; the D is unclear. The V and J ends lost 0 bases and 10 bases respectively, with 13 bases between them. In germline, CDR1 is MGHRA, CDR2 YSYEKL. There are 14 residues in the CDR3. For the CDR3, the DNA is TGCGCCAGCAGCCAAGAGGTAGGCCGGGAACCCCAGCATTTT. Residues: CASSQEVGREPQHF.

The V and J genes are TRBV9 and TRBJ2-4; the D gene is possibly TRBD2 (6 bases). The V end lost 5 bases, the J end lost 1 base, and 16 bases lay between the germline ends. The CDR3 contains 16 residues. Germline values: CDR1 SGDLS, CDR2 YYNGEE. Here the CDR3 DNA reads TGTGCCAGCAGTCACGGGGGAGGTAGGGCCAAAAACATTCAGTACTTC. It yields the protein CASSHGGGRAKNIQYF.

The genes are TRBV6-5 and TRBJ1-2; weak D call: TRBD1 (6 bases). Germline CDR1 reads MNHEY; CDR2 reads SVGAGI. V was trimmed by 2 bases and J by 3 bases, leaving 16 bases between them. The length of the CDR3 is 16 residues. The CDR3, as DNA: TGTGCCAGCAGTTACGGGGGACAAATAGGCTACTATGGCTACACCTTC. This gives the protein CASSYGGQIGYYGYTF.

This rearrangement joins TRBV7-2 to TRBJ2-7; possible D gene TRBD1, 6 bases. CDR1 and CDR2 from the germline V gene are SGHTA and FQGNSA. Trimming pared 3 bases from V and 3 bases from J, leaving 9 bases between. This CDR3 comprises 13 residues. The DNA for the CDR3 is TGTGCCAGCAGCTTGGAGGACAGCTACGAGCAGTACTTC. Translation gives CASSLEDSYEQYF.

This clone was seen a few times. This chain joins TRBV19 and TRBJ1-5, with D maybe TRBD1 (5 bases). V was trimmed by 3 bases and J by 6 bases, leaving 27 bases between them. Germline assignment: CDR1 LNHDA and CDR2 SQIVND (reference sequence). The CDR3 consists of 19 residues. In DNA, the CDR3 is TGTGCCAGTAGTATTTTTCGCGGGGGAGAAGGAGAGGGCATTCAGCCCCAGCATTTT. Its protein product is CASSIFRGGEGEGIQPQHF.

This clone came up a few times. The rearrangement joins TRBV10-2 to TRBJ2-3; 11 bases map to TRBD2. Germline V lookup: CDR1 WSHSY, CDR2 SAAADI. The trim removed 7 bases at V and 5 bases at J, leaving 2 bases unmatched. The CDR3 has 13 residues. The CDR3 DNA reads TGCGCCAGCATCGGGACTAGCGGAGATACGCAGTATTTT. Translating it yields CASIGTSGDTQYF.

The sample holds a few counts of this clone. Other nucleotide sequences in the sample specify the same CDR3. The chain is built from TRBV5-4 and TRBJ2-3; unclear D gene. CDR3 size: 11 residues. The ends were cut back, 2 bases at V and 4 bases at J, with 2 bases in the middle. Germline V gene data show CDR1 as SGHNT and CDR2 as YYREEE (reference sequence). The CDR3 nucleotides are TGTGCCAGCAGCTTCGCAGATACGCAGTATTTT. Translation gives CASSFADTQYF.

The J gene is TRBJ2-3, the V gene TRBV28, with 13 bases identical to TRBD2. The germline V gene has CDR1 MDHEN and CDR2 SYDVKM. This CDR3 comprises 16 residues. V dropped 5 bases and J dropped 6; count of bases not matched to a gene: 8. CDR3 sequence reads: CASSVTSGGALDTQYF. The CDR3 DNA is TGTGCCAGCAGTGTTACTAGCGGGGGGGCCTTGGATACGCAGTATTTT.

The chain combines TRBV5-1 with TRBJ2-7, with TRBD1 as a possible D gene (5 bases). This CDR3 has 15 amino acids. Germline V gene data show CDR1 as SGHRS and CDR2 as YFSETQ. V was clipped by 0 bases and J by 3 bases, with 13 bases between them. The CDR3 sequence is CASSLGQGRLYEQYF. As DNA, the CDR3 is TGCGCCAGCAGCTTGGGTCAGGGTAGGCTCTACGAGCAGTACTTC. The full variable domain, with the rest looked up from reference TRBV5-1 and TRBJ2-7, is KAGVTQTPRYLIKTRGQQVTLSCSPISGHRSVSWYQQTPGQGLQFLFEYFSETQRNKGNFPGRFSGRQFSNSRSEMNVSTLELGDSALYLCASSLGQGRLYEQYFGPGTRLTVT.

This clone was detected once. The chain couples TRBV2 to TRBJ2-1; 9 bases fit TRBD2. Per germline, CDR1 SNHLY and CDR2 FYNNEI. Trimming took 2 bases from V and 1 from J; bases not matched to a gene: 12. This CDR3 region has 19 residues. This chain's CDR3 is CASSEIGREGVRSYNEQFF. DNA for the CDR3: TGTGCCAGCAGTGAAATTGGGCGGGAGGGCGTTAGGTCCTACAATGAGCAGTTCTTC.

This chain joins TRBV6-1 and TRBJ2-3, with 7 bases fitting TRBD2. Germline V gives CDR1 MNHNS, CDR2 SASEGT. The CDR3 is 14 residues long. Trimming at V came to 11 bases and at J to 0 bases, leaving 8 bases not matched to a gene. CDR3 sequence: CAGAAGVSTDTQYF. In DNA form, the CDR3 reads TGTGCCGGGGCGGCGGGGGTTAGCACAGATACGCAGTATTTT.

This chain links TRBV19 with TRBJ2-7; 8 nucleotides match TRBD1. Germline CDR1 reads LNHDA; CDR2 reads SQIVND (reference sequence). This CDR3 contains 15 residues. Losses at the gene ends were 5 bases for V and 3 bases for J; bases not matched to a gene: 9. The CDR3 region has the DNA TGTGCCAGTAGTGGGTTACAGGGGGATGACTACGAGCAGTACTTC. The encoded protein is CASSGLQGDDYEQYF.

The rearrangement uses TRBV28 and TRBJ2-1; 9 bases match TRBD2. Germline V gene lookup returns CDR1 MDHEN and CDR2 SYDVKM. Unmatched junction bases numbered 4, after V lost 5 bases and J lost 5 bases. This CDR3 comprises 14 residues. The chain's CDR3 is CASSALAGHNEQFF. CDR3 DNA: TGTGCCAGCAGTGCCCTAGCGGGGCACAATGAGCAGTTCTTC.

J is TRBJ2-7 and V is TRBV7-2; TRBD1 aligns across 8 bases. Unmatched junction bases numbered 5, after V lost 5 bases and J lost 5 bases. This CDR3 is built from 13 residues. CDR1 SGHTA and CDR2 FQGNSA come from the germline V gene. CDR3 sequence reads: CASSTTGVHEQYF. CDR3 DNA sequence: TGTGCCAGCAGCACGACAGGGGTCCACGAGCAGTACTTC.

This clone was recorded only once. This sequence joins TRBV5-1 and TRBJ2-1, with TRBD2 matching over 9 bases. This CDR3 comprises 15 residues. The V gene end was trimmed by 4 bases and the J gene end by 5 bases; junction bases not matched to a gene: 7. Germline V gene data show CDR1 as SGHRS and CDR2 as YFSETQ. The CDR3 loop reads CASSPVAGENNEQFF. The DNA for the CDR3 is TGCGCCAGCAGCCCGGTAGCGGGAGAAAACAATGAGCAGTTCTTC.

V gene TRBV11-3 combines with J gene TRBJ1-4; maybe TRBD1 (5 bases). The V end lost 4 bases, the J end lost 2 bases, and 11 bases lay between the germline ends. The CDR3 length is 15 residues. Germline V CDR1 and CDR2: SGHNT, YENEEA. The CDR3 region is CASSSWGYTNEKLFF. The CDR3 DNA reads as TGTGCCAGCAGCTCCTGGGGCTATACTAATGAAAAACTGTTTTTT.

The chain combines TRBV25-1 with TRBJ2-7; TRBD1 matches 9 bases. V shed 1 base and J 0 bases; nucleotides not matched to a gene: 7. The CDR3 contains 17 residues. Per germline, CDR1 MGHDK and CDR2 SYGVNS. This CDR3 is CASSESRGTGSSYEQYF. The CDR3 DNA reads TGTGCCAGCAGTGAATCAAGGGGGACAGGGAGCTCCTACGAGCAGTACTTC.

The J gene is TRBJ2-2, the V gene TRBV10-3, with 9 positions matching TRBD1. V gave up 5 bases and J gave up 5 bases; unmatched junction bases: 3. Germline V lookup: CDR1 ENHRY, CDR2 SYGVKD. The CDR3 consists of 14 residues. The CDR3 sequence: CAISPGTGTGELFF. The CDR3 bases are TGTGCCATCAGTCCCGGGACAGGGACCGGGGAGCTGTTTTTT.

This clone showed up just once. The chain couples TRBV18 to TRBJ1-1; 12 positions agree with TRBD1. V shed 5 bases, J shed 4 bases, and the junction held 11 bases outside the gene matches. The CDR3 is 17 residues long. CDR1 and CDR2 (germline): KGHSH, LQKENI. The CDR3 protein is CASSILGQGASSTEAFF. Here the CDR3 DNA reads TGTGCCAGCTCAATACTGGGACAGGGGGCATCATCCACTGAAGCTTTCTTT. Based on the CDR3 plus reference TRBV18 and TRBJ1-1, the full variable domain is NAGVMQNPRHLVRRRGQEARLRCSPMKGHSHVYWYRQLPEEGLKFMVYLQKENIIDESGMPKERFSAEFPKEGPSILRIQQVVRGDSAAYFCASSILGQGASSTEAFFGQGTRLTVV.

The J gene is TRBJ2-7, the V gene TRBV28, with 10 bases identical to TRBD2. V shed 5 bases, J shed 3 bases, and the junction held 13 bases outside the gene matches. Germline CDR1 is MDHEN and CDR2 is SYDVKM. The CDR3 loop spans 17 amino acids. The CDR3 nucleotides read TGTGCCAGCAGTACAACTAGCGGGAAAACCCCCTACTACGAGCAGTACTTC. Amino acid sequence: CASSTTSGKTPYYEQYF.

This clone was found once. This rearrangement joins TRBV4-1 to TRBJ2-7, with TRBD1 matching over 8 bases. Germline V lookup: CDR1 MGHRA, CDR2 YSYEKL. V shed 3 bases, J shed 6 bases, and the junction held 7 bases outside the gene matches. There are 14 residues in the CDR3. The DNA of the CDR3 is TGCGCCAGCAGCCAGGCAGGGACAGGACGCGAGCAGTACTTC. It codes for CASSQAGTGREQYF.